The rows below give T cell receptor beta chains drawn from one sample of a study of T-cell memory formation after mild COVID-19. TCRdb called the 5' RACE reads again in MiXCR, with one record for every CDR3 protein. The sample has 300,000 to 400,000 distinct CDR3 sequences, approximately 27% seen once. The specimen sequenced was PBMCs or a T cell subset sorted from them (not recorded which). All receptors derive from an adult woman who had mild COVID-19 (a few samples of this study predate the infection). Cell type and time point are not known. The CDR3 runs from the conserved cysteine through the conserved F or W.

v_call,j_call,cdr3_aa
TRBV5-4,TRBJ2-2,CASSLGLAGFTGELFF
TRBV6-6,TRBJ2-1,CASERSRDRAYNEQFF
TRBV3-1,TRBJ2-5,CASSQVALARETQYF
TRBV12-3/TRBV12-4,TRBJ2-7,CASSPSLGGQYF
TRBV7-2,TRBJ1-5,CASSQQGPLQPQHF
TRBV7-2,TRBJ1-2,CASSSRGRSGYTF
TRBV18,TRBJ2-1,CASSPLRGNEQFF
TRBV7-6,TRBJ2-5,CASILRGLAAGETQYF
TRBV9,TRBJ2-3,CASSARDSRTDTQYF
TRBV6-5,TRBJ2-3,CASSSRGASTDTQYF
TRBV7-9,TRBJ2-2,CASSLARAGGNTGELFF
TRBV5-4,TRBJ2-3,CASSLGSGGEPKPDTQYF
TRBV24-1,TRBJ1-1,CATSDSQGEFGTEAFF
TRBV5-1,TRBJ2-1,CASSLASLAGHNEQFF
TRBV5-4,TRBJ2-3,CATIREASTDTQYF
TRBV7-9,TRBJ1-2,CASSSEGGGRNGYTF
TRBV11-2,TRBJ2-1,CASSFQGAYNEQFF
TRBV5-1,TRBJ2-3,CASRTGDVPTDTQYF
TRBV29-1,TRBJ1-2,CSVEGTGPYGYTF
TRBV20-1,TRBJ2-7,CSARVSQGSYEQYF
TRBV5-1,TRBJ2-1,CASSFAYNEQFF
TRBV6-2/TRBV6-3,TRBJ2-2,CASKEGLEDDTGELFF
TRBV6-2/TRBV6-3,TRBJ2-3,CASRASGDTQYF
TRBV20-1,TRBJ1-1,CSASQGIEAFF
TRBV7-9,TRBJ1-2,CASSSIPVYTF
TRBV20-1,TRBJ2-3,CSARDWFGDTQYF
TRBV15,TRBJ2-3,CATSRVLTTDTQYF
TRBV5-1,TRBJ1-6,CASRDSDSSLYNSPLHF
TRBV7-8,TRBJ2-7,CASSARSRGASYEQYF